The 3 T cell receptor beta chains given below trace back to one sample, sequenced in a study of cytomegalovirus exposure and HLA in healthy donors. Primers included in the PCR were 60 Vbeta and 13 Jbeta primers. TCRdb's table, derived via immunoSEQ multiplex PCR, lists solely in-frame clones and lacks some. In total, the table holds about 51,000 clones. The specimen was PBMCs. The receptors shown here come from a middle-aged man in good health and CMV-seropositive.

CDR3 DNA: TGTGCCAGCAGTGAAGCCCTCCTCTTTGACGAGCAGTACTTC. Its translation: CASSEALLFDEQYF. This chain uses TRBV6-1 with TRBJ2-7; the D is unclear. Germline V CDR1 and CDR2: MNHNS, SASEGT. Trimming removed 0 bases at V and 5 bases at J, with 11 bases between. The length of the CDR3 is 14 residues.

The J gene is TRBJ2-3, the V gene TRBV7-9; D gene uncertain. The germline gives CDR1 SEHNR, CDR2 FQNEAQ (reference sequence). V shed 5 bases and J shed 4 bases, with 7 bases lying between them. This CDR3 contains 12 residues. In nucleotides, the CDR3 is TGTGCCAGCAGCCCCCTAGCAGATACGCAGTATTTT. This gives the protein CASSPLADTQYF. Full variable domain (rest looked up from reference TRBV7-9 and TRBJ2-3): DTGVSQNPRHKITKRGQNVTFRCDPISEHNRLYWYRQTLGQGPEFLTYFQNEAQLEKSRLLSDRFSAERPKGSFSTLEIQRTEQGDSAMYLCASSPLADTQYFGPGTRLTVL.

The rearrangement uses TRBV28 and TRBJ2-1; 8 nucleotides line up with TRBD2. Losses at the gene ends were 1 base for V and 4 bases for J; bases not matched to a gene: 6. Germline V lookup: CDR1 MDHEN, CDR2 SYDVKM. The CDR3 loop spans 16 amino acids. The CDR3 nucleotides read TGTGCCAGCAGTTTATCCCGGACTAGCCTGTACAATGAGCAGTTCTTC. Translating it yields CASSLSRTSLYNEQFF.